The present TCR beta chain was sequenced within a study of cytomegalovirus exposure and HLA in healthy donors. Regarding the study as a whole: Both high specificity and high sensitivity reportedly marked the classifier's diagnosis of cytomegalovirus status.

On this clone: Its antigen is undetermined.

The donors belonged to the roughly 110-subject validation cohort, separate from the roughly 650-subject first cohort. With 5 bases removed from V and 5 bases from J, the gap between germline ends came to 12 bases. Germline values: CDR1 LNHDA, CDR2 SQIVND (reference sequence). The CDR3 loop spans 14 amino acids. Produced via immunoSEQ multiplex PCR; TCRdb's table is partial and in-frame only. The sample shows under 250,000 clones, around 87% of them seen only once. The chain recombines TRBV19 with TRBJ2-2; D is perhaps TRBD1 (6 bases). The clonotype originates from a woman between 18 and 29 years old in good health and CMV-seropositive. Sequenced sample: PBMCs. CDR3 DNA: TGTGCCAGTAGTGTGACAGGTGCAACCGGGGAGCTGTTTTTT. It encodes CASSVTGATGELFF.